This T cell receptor (beta chain) came from a study of T cell repertoires in cytomegalovirus infection. Looking at the study overall: An indication of both CMV infection and matching HLA type came from public TCR beta signatures.

Germline CDR1 and CDR2: LNHNV and YYDKDF (reference sequence). V was trimmed by 3 bases and J by 2 bases, leaving 14 bases between them. The CDR3 runs to 16 residues. Study results and limitations: Dominating the ex vivo response were HLA-C-restricted CMV-specific TCR beta clonotypes.

This clonotype was seen once. The antigen remains unidentified. TCRdb reprocessed the reads via MiXCR and lists one record per CDR3 protein. Altogether 700,000 to 850,000 distinct CDR3 sequences are present, roughly 33% being singletons, with the ten largest covering 9.5% to 15%. The specimen was cultured CD8+ T cells from PBMCs, collected from culture after CMV antigen stimulation. The sequence was obtained from a human donor in good health (CMV status not recorded). Some clones in this sample may be carry-over from other donors' samples. The chain carries TRBV15 and TRBJ2-1, with TRBD1 as a possible D gene (5 bases). In nucleotides, the CDR3 is TGTGCCACCAGCAGCGCCAAGGGGATCCCCTACAATGAGCAGTTCTTC. Its protein product is CATSSAKGIPYNEQFF. The full variable domain, rest sourced from reference TRBV15 and TRBJ2-1, is DAMVIQNPRYQVTQFGKPVTLSCSQTLNHNVMYWYQQKSSQAPKLLFHYYDKDFNNEADTPDNFQSRRPNTSFCFLDIRSPGLGDTAMYLCATSSAKGIPYNEQFFGPGTRLTVL.